This TCR beta chain was captured by sequencing in a study of T cells in Graves' hyperthyroidism and ophthalmopathy. Looking at the study overall: Peripheral blood was obtained at initial diagnosis, preceding any treatment.

This clonotype was found many times. Uncontrolled infection, other autoimmune disease, pregnancy or lactation disqualified patients from enrolment. The PBMCs studied were ones that came from around 10 ml fresh peripheral blood. Trimming pared 7 bases from V and 2 bases from J, leaving 12 bases between. This CDR3 spans 12 amino acids. The germline V gene has CDR1 DFQATT and CDR2 SNEGSKA (reference sequence). The CDR3 regions of TCR beta were amplified from RNA transcripts. HTBI primers were the set used in a first-round RT-PCR of the TCR CDR3. MiXCR was run by TCRdb on the multiplex PCR reads, yielding one entry per CDR3 protein. In the table there are roughly 520,000 distinct CDR3 sequences, around 22% of which are singletons.

The specimen sequenced was blood. The sequence was obtained from a young woman with Graves' ophthalmopathy. The chain uses TRBV20-1 and TRBJ2-7, with D possibly being TRBD1 (6 bases). The CDR3 bases are TGCAGTGTTCGACAGGAGCCCTACGAGCAGTACTTC. This translates into CSVRQEPYEQYF.